This TCR beta chain appears in the sequencing data of a study of T cell clonotyping in hematopoietic cell transplantation. CDR1 and CDR2 from the germline V gene are MNHEY and SVGAGI. The CDR3 covers 15 residues. Trimming removed 6 bases from V and 0 bases from J, with 15 bases in between. This table comes from immunoSEQ multiplex PCR, and its TCRdb copy is limited to in-frame clones, with some not included. The data hold 20,000 or so clones, with under 85% observed a single time. Material: peripheral blood mononuclear cells. This sequence was found in a man in his fifties or sixties in good health. Some clones in this sample may be carry-over from other donors' samples. The V call is TRBV6-5, the J call TRBJ2-7; weak D call: TRBD1 (6 bases). The CDR3 loop reads CASSRQVFPSYEQYF. DNA of the CDR3: TGTGCCAGCAGCCGACAGGTCTTCCCCTCCTACGAGCAGTACTTC.